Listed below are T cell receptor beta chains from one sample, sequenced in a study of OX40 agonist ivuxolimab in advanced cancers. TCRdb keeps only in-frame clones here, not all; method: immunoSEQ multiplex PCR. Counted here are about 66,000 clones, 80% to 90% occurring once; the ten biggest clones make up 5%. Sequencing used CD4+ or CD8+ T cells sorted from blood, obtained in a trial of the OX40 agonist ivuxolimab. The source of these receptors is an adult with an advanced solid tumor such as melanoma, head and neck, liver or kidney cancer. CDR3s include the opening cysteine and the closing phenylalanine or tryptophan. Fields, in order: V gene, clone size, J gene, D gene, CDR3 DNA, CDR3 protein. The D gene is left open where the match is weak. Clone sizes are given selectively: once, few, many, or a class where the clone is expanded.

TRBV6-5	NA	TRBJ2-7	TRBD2	TGTGCCAGCAGCTCAGAGCGGGACGTAATTTACGAGCAGTACTTC	CASSSERDVIYEQYF
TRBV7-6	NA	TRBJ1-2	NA	TGTGCCAGCAGCTTTAGCGGGGGCTATGGCTACACCTTC	CASSFSGGYGYTF
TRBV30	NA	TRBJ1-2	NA	TGTGCCTGGAGTCGGAGTGTCGATGGCTACACCTTC	CAWSRSVDGYTF
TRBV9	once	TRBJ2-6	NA	TGTGCCAGCAGCGTTCGTTCCTCTGGGGCCAACGTCCTGACTTTC	CASSVRSSGANVLTF
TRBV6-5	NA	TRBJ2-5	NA	TGTGCCAGCAGTTACCCAGGGGAAGAGACCCAGTACTTC	CASSYPGEETQYF
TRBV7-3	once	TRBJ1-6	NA	TGTGCCCCCCCCCATCAAACTTCACCCCTCCACTTT	CAPPHQTSPLHF
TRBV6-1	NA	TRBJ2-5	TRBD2	TGTGCCAGCTCGGGTGGGGACTATGGTTGGGAGACCCAGTACTTC	CASSGGDYGWETQYF
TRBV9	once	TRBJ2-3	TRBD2	TGTGCCAGCAGCGCGACTAGCGACGCAGATACGCAGTATTTT	CASSATSDADTQYF
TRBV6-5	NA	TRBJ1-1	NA	TGTGCCAGCAGTTACTCCGGACGGTCGAACACTGAAGCTTTCTTT	CASSYSGRSNTEAFF
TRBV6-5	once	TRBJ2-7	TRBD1	TGTGCCAGCAGTTACTCAACAGGGGGTTCCCACGAGCAGTACTTC	CASSYSTGGSHEQYF
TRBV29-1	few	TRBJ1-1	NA	TGCAGCGTTGAAGCCAGTAGTGGGACTGAAGCTTTCTTT	CSVEASSGTEAFF
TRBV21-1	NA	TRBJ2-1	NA	TGTGCCAGCAGCAGGCGATTCGATGGGCGGGGGGGCCTTCGGCAGTTCTTC	CASSRRFDGRGGLRQFF
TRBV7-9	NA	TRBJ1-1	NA	TGTGCCAGCATTAAGCTTGAGACAATGAACACTGAAGCTTTCTTT	CASIKLETMNTEAFF
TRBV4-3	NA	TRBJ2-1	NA	TGCGCCAGCAGCCAAGAATCCCCGAGACTACCCTTCGACAATGAGCAGTTCTTC	CASSQESPRLPFDNEQFF
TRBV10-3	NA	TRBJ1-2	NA	TGTGCCATCAGTCCGCAACCGCAGGGTATGGGCTACACCTTC	CAISPQPQGMGYTF
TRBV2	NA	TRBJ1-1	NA	TGTGCCAGCAGTCTGGCAGGGCCCACTGAAGCTTTCTTT	CASSLAGPTEAFF
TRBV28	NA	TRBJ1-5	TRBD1	TGTGCCAGCAGTGGGACAGGGAATAGCCAGCCCCAGCATTTT	CASSGTGNSQPQHF
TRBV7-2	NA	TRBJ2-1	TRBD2	TGTGCCAGCAGCTTAGCTTTAGCGGGAGGCCCCTACAATGAGCAGTTCTTC	CASSLALAGGPYNEQFF
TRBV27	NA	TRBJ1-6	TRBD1	TGTGCCAGCAGTCCTCGGACAGGGAGCTCCTATAATTCACCCCTCCACTTT	CASSPRTGSSYNSPLHF
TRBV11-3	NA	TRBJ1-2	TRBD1	TGTGCCAGCAGCCTAGGACAGGACGGGGGTGGCTACACCTTC	CASSLGQDGGGYTF
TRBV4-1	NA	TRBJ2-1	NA	TGCGCCAGCAGCCAAGAAAGTCCAGCGGACAATGAGCAGTTCTTC	CASSQESPADNEQFF
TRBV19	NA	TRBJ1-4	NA	TGTGCCAGTAGTCGGCCAGCAACTAATGAAAAACTGTTTTTT	CASSRPATNEKLFF
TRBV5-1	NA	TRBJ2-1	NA	TGCGCCAGCAGTCGCTTTGTCCGGAGGACGGACTACAATGAGCAGTTCTTC	CASSRFVRRTDYNEQFF
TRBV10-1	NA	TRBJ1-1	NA	TGCGCCAGCAGAGTCCTAAAGGAAGGCACTGAAGCTTTCTTT	CASRVLKEGTEAFF
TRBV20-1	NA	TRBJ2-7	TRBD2	TGCAGTGCCGGCGGGGGTGGAGAGCAGTACTTC	CSAGGGGEQYF
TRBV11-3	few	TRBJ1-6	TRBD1	TGTGCCAGCAGCCCCGCAGGGGGTCTACATTCACCCCTCCACTTT	CASSPAGGLHSPLHF
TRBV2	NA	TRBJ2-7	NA	TGTGCCAGCACGCCGCTGGAGAGGGGCGAGCAGTACTTC	CASTPLERGEQYF
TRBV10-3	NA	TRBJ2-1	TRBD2	TGTGCCATCACCCGACTAGCGGGGGGGCCTGGTGAGCAGTTCTTC	CAITRLAGGPGEQFF
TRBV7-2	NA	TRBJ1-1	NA	TGTGCCAGCAGCCCTCGCACTGAAGCTTTCTTT	CASSPRTEAFF
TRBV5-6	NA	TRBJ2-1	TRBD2	TGTGCCAGCAGCTTGGGGTTGGGACTAGCGAATGAGCAGTTCTTC	CASSLGLGLANEQFF
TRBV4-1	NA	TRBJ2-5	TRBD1	TGCGCCAGCAGCCGAACCGAAGGACAGGGGTACCAAGAGACCCAGTACTTC	CASSRTEGQGYQETQYF
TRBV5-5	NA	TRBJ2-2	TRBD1	TGTGCCAGCAGCTCCGGGACAGTCACAACCGGGGAGCTGTTTTTT	CASSSGTVTTGELFF
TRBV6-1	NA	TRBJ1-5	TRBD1	TGTGCCAGCAACATACAGGGGATCCAGCCCCAGCATTTT	CASNIQGIQPQHF
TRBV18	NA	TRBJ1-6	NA	TGTGCCAGCTCACCAGTCGCCGTAACGGGTAATTCACCCCTCCACTTT	CASSPVAVTGNSPLHF
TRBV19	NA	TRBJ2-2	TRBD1	TGTGCCAGTAGTTCCCGGACAGGGGTAACCGGGGAGCTGTTTTTT	CASSSRTGVTGELFF
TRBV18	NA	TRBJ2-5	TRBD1	TGTGCCAGCTCACCAAACAGGGGCGAGACCCAGTACTTC	CASSPNRGETQYF
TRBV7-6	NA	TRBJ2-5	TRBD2	TGTGCCAGCAGCCAACGACTAGCAGAGACCCAGTACTTC	CASSQRLAETQYF